The 28 T cell receptor beta chains below were found in one sample sequenced in a study of blood T cell repertoires in COVID-19. Some clones are missing from TCRdb's copy, which holds only in-frame ones; the method was immunoSEQ multiplex PCR. Altogether about 480,000 clones are present, 88% being singletons, with the ten largest covering approximately 2%. The material sequenced was PBMCs or T cells enriched from blood (not recorded which). These receptors all stem from a woman aged 40 to 50 who had recovered from COVID-19.

The chain joins TRBV19 to TRBJ2-7; maybe TRBD2 (6 bases). V dropped 2 bases and J dropped 9 bases, with 20 bases sitting between them. The germline CDR1 and CDR2 sequences are LNHDA and SQIVND (reference sequence). The CDR3 sequence is 15 residues long. The CDR3 sequence: CASSITEGYAPGQYF. The CDR3 DNA follows: TGTGCCAGTAGTATAACGGAGGGCTATGCCCCAGGGCAGTACTTC.

The chain links TRBV10-3 to TRBJ1-5, with D unresolved. V was shortened by 2 bases and J by 7 bases, with 9 bases between the two germline ends. CDR1 and CDR2 from the germline V gene are ENHRY and SYGVKD. The CDR3 is made up of 13 amino acids. CDR3 residues: CAISEGLYQPQHF. DNA for the CDR3: TGTGCCATCAGTGAGGGTCTCTACCAGCCCCAGCATTTT.

The V call is TRBV15, the J call TRBJ2-7; D not resolved. The V and J ends lost 0 bases and 7 bases respectively, with 13 bases between them. There are 14 residues in the CDR3. The V gene's germline CDR1 is LNHNV and CDR2 YYDKDF (reference sequence). The CDR3 is CATSRDDPAVEQYF. In nucleotides, the CDR3 is TGTGCCACCAGCAGAGATGACCCGGCGGTTGAGCAGTACTTC.

The chain carries TRBV5-1 and TRBJ1-1; perhaps TRBD1 as D (6 bases). Trimming took off 2 bases at V and 0 bases at J, with 17 bases between the two ends. This CDR3 spans 17 amino acids. Germline V gene data show CDR1 as SGHRS and CDR2 as YFSETQ. The CDR3 is CASSLQNPRGVNTEAFF. The CDR3 DNA is TGCGCCAGCAGCTTACAAAACCCCAGGGGTGTGAACACTGAAGCTTTCTTT.

The J gene is TRBJ2-2, the V gene TRBV10-1; 9 positions agree with TRBD2. The CDR3 loop spans 15 amino acids. Trimming cost V 4 bases and J 5 bases; bases outside gene matches: 5. Per germline, CDR1 WNHNN and CDR2 SYGVQD (reference sequence). The CDR3: CASSAGLAGTGELFF. The DNA for the CDR3 is TGCGCCAGCAGTGCGGGGCTAGCGGGGACCGGGGAGCTGTTTTTT.

This chain uses TRBV11-2 with TRBJ2-7; 8 nucleotides match TRBD2. This CDR3 has 16 residues. Looked up from germline, CDR1 is SGHAT and CDR2 is FQNNGV. Losses at the gene ends were 5 bases for V and 3 bases for J; bases not matched to a gene: 12. The DNA for the CDR3 is TGTGCCAGCAGCCCTCTAGCGGGCAACGCCCACTACGAGCAGTACTTC. Residues: CASSPLAGNAHYEQYF.

The chain employs TRBV4-2 and TRBJ1-5; D remains unclear. The CDR3 runs to 17 residues. Germline V lookup: CDR1 LGHNA, CDR2 YNFKEQ. The V end lost 0 bases, the J end lost 0 bases, and 12 bases lay between the germline ends. The CDR3 nucleotides are TGTGCCAGCAGCCAAGATCAGGCAGCCTATAGCAATCAGCCCCAGCATTTT. It is translated as CASSQDQAAYSNQPQHF.

In DNA, the CDR3 is TGCGCCAGCAGCCAAGATTCGGCGGACAGGGGGCCTGGGGCCAACGTCCTGACTTTC. It encodes CASSQDSADRGPGANVLTF. V and J are TRBV4-3 and TRBJ2-6; 11 bases fit TRBD1. The CDR3 runs 19 residues. Germline V gene data show CDR1 as LGHNA and CDR2 as YSLEER. Germline trimming cut 0 bases from V and 2 bases from J; bases unmatched to any gene: 6.

The rearrangement links TRBV6-5 to TRBJ2-7; the D gene is possibly TRBD1 (5 bases). Germline V lookup: CDR1 MNHEY, CDR2 SVGAGI. The CDR3 is 15 amino acids. V lost 6 bases to trimming and J lost 0 bases, with 15 bases between them. The CDR3 DNA reads as TGTGCCAGCAGCCCACGCTACGACAGCTCCTACGAGCAGTACTTC. As protein: CASSPRYDSSYEQYF.

CDR3 loop: CASSRKQGLSQPQHF. DNA for the CDR3: TGTGCCAGCAGTCGCAAACAGGGTTTATCGCAGCCCCAGCATTTT. The rearrangement uses TRBV6-5 and TRBJ1-5; D possibly corresponds to TRBD1 (6 bases). V was trimmed by 5 bases and J by 7 bases, leaving 18 bases between them. The CDR3 sequence is 15 residues long. CDR1 MNHEY and CDR2 SVGAGI come from the germline V gene.

The chain carries TRBV12-5 and TRBJ1-3, with 7 positions matching TRBD1. After removal of 4 bases from V and 0 bases from J, the junction contained 6 bases not matched to a gene. The germline V gene encodes CDR1 LGHNT and CDR2 FRNRAP. The CDR3 has 16 amino acids. CDR3 nucleotides: TGTGCTAGTGGTTCGACAGGGTACAACTCTGGAAACACCATATATTTT. Translated, it gives CASGSTGYNSGNTIYF.

On this clone itself: Other DNA sequences in this sample translate to the same CDR3. V is TRBV19 and J is TRBJ2-7, with D possibly TRBD1 on 5 matching bases. Germline V CDR1 and CDR2: LNHDA, SQIVND (reference sequence). V dropped 5 bases and J dropped 6 bases, with 11 bases sitting between them. The CDR3 is 12 residues long. CDR3 DNA sequence: TGTGCCAGTAGTCCTTCAGGGATCGAGCAGTACTTC. The encoded protein is CASSPSGIEQYF.

V is TRBV10-2 and J is TRBJ2-7; the D gene is possibly TRBD1 (5 bases). Trimming cost V 5 bases and J 2 bases, with 10 bases left between them. The length of the CDR3 is 13 residues. CDR1 WSHSY and CDR2 SAAADI come from the germline V gene. The chain's CDR3 is CASSFVGAYEQYF. The CDR3 nucleotides are TGCGCCAGCAGTTTTGTAGGGGCCTACGAGCAGTACTTC.

This clone was observed a single time. This sequence joins TRBV7-9 and TRBJ1-3, with TRBD1 matching 7 bases. J was trimmed by 2 bases and V by 4 bases; bases with no gene match: 2. Germline values: CDR1 SEHNR, CDR2 FQNEAQ (reference sequence). The length of the CDR3 is 14 residues. The CDR3 reads CASSSTGTGNTIYF. CDR3 sequence (DNA): TGTGCCAGCAGCTCGACAGGGACTGGAAACACCATATATTTT.

In this sample, this clone turned up once. The rearrangement links TRBV6-5 to TRBJ1-3, with TRBD1 as a possible D gene (5 bases). CDR1 and CDR2 from the germline V gene are MNHEY and SVGAGI. The CDR3 length is 16 residues. The V gene lost 0 bases and the J gene lost 0 bases, with 9 bases spanning the gap. In DNA, the CDR3 is TGTGCCAGCAGTTACTCGGGGCGCATCTCTGGAAACACCATATATTTT. Translated: CASSYSGRISGNTIYF.

The chain has TRBV6-5 and TRBJ2-2, with TRBD2 as a possible D gene (6 bases). Germline V lookup: CDR1 MNHEY, CDR2 SVGAGI. CDR3 length: 14 amino acids. The germline V and J ends were trimmed by 4 bases and 2 bases, with 8 bases remaining between them. The CDR3 is CASSSGGNTGELFF. The CDR3 DNA reads TGTGCCAGCAGTTCCGGGGGAAACACCGGGGAGCTGTTTTTT.

The chain uses TRBV27 and TRBJ1-1, with 10 bases lining up with TRBD1. Germline V gives CDR1 MNHEY, CDR2 SMNVEV (reference sequence). The CDR3 runs 13 residues. V shed 4 bases and J 4 bases; nucleotides not matched to a gene: 0. As DNA, the CDR3 is TGTGCCAGCAGTTGGACAGGGGGCACTGAAGCTTTCTTT. Protein sequence: CASSWTGGTEAFF.

The V and J genes are TRBV19 and TRBJ1-2; D is possibly TRBD1 (6 bases). Deletions cut 4 bases from V and 4 bases from J, with 13 bases between. Germline values: CDR1 LNHDA, CDR2 SQIVND (reference sequence). This CDR3 comprises 14 residues. The CDR3 reads CASSKDSGFYGYTF. DNA for the CDR3: TGTGCCAGTAGTAAGGACAGTGGATTCTATGGCTACACCTTC.

This chain connects TRBV9 to TRBJ2-1; TRBD1 matches 7 bases. V was pared by 0 bases and J by 5 bases, with 5 bases of the junction left unmatched. There are 15 residues in the CDR3. Germline-derived CDR1 and CDR2 are SGDLS and YYNGEE. This chain's CDR3 is CASSVVGTDNNEQFF. The DNA of the CDR3 is TGTGCCAGCAGCGTAGTAGGGACAGATAACAATGAGCAGTTCTTC.

The chain recombines TRBV6-2 or TRBV6-3 with TRBJ1-5; unclear D gene. Germline V CDR1 and CDR2: MNHEY, SVGEGT. The CDR3 loop spans 14 amino acids. The V gene lost 2 bases and the J gene lost 5 bases, with 10 bases spanning the gap. The CDR3 protein is CASSYVSVDQPQHF. CDR3 DNA sequence: TGTGCCAGCAGTTACGTGTCAGTTGATCAGCCCCAGCATTTT.

The chain couples TRBV18 to TRBJ2-7, with D possibly matching TRBD1 (6 bases). This CDR3 has 14 amino acids. Per germline, CDR1 KGHSH and CDR2 LQKENI. V was clipped by 1 base and J by 5 bases, with 12 bases between them. The CDR3 DNA reads as TGTGCCAGCTCACCACAACAGGGCATACACGAGCAGTACTTC. It encodes CASSPQQGIHEQYF.

The chain uses TRBV7-9 and TRBJ2-7; a possible D gene is TRBD1 (6 bases). Germline V gene sequence: CDR1 SEHNR, CDR2 FQNEAQ (reference sequence). The CDR3 contains 17 residues. V was clipped by 1 base and J by 6 bases, with 22 bases between them. CDR3 bases: TGTGCCAGCAGCTTAGATTACAAGGGAACAGGGACCACCGAGCAGTACTTC. It yields the protein CASSLDYKGTGTTEQYF.

The chain combines TRBV5-6 with TRBJ2-7; D perhaps matches TRBD2 (5 bases). In germline, CDR1 is SGHDT, CDR2 YYEEEE. CDR3 size: 17 residues. Trimming stripped 5 bases from V and 1 base from J, with 22 bases between. CDR3 DNA sequence: TGTGCCAGCAGTCCTGACCTGTCCGGGGTGGGTTCCTACGAGCAGTACTTC. Its translation is CASSPDLSGVGSYEQYF.

The rearrangement links TRBV27 to TRBJ2-7; TRBD1 agrees at 10 bases. V lost 3 bases and J lost 9; bases outside the gene matches: 8. The CDR3 totals 14 residues. CDR1 is MNHEY and CDR2 is SMNVEV in the germline V gene (reference sequence). DNA of the CDR3: TGTGCCAGCAGTTTGAGGGGAGGACAGGGGGGGCAGTACTTC. Its protein product is CASSLRGGQGGQYF.

This chain uses TRBV3-1 (or the pseudogene TRBV3-2) with TRBJ1-1; D might be TRBD1 (5 bases). The CDR3 runs to 16 residues. Germline loops: CDR1 LGHDT, CDR2 YNNKEL (reference sequence). V shed 0 bases and J shed 1 base, with 12 bases lying between them. This chain's CDR3 is CASSQDGAHRNTEAFF. The DNA of the CDR3 is TGTGCCAGCAGCCAAGATGGGGCTCACCGGAACACTGAAGCTTTCTTT.

The chain has TRBV7-8 and TRBJ1-3; D is perhaps TRBD1 (6 bases). CDR3 length: 15 amino acids. Germline CDR1 reads SGHVS; CDR2 reads FQNEAQ. V was clipped by 4 bases and J by 2 bases, with 12 bases between them. The CDR3 loop reads CASSSPGAAGNTIYF. For the CDR3, the DNA is TGTGCCAGCAGCTCACCAGGGGCAGCTGGAAACACCATATATTTT.

V usage is TRBV5-6 and J usage is TRBJ2-7; D possibly corresponds to TRBD2 (6 bases). The CDR3 totals 16 residues. Germline CDR1 is SGHDT and CDR2 is YYEEEE. V was clipped by 0 bases and J by 2 bases, with 15 bases between them. CDR3 region: CASSLGSGGAAYEQYF. The CDR3 nucleotides are TGTGCCAGCAGCTTGGGTAGCGGAGGGGCGGCCTACGAGCAGTACTTC.

Notes on this clone: The junction and the germline gene differ at one end; a read error may be behind it. The chain is built from TRBV6-5 and TRBJ2-1; possible D gene TRBD1, 6 bases. The CDR3 runs to 14 residues. Germline V gene sequence: CDR1 MNHEY, CDR2 SVGAGI. The CDR3 bases are TGTGCCAGCACCCCGGACAGATCCTATAATGAGCAGTTCTTC. Translating gives CASTPDRSYNEQFF.